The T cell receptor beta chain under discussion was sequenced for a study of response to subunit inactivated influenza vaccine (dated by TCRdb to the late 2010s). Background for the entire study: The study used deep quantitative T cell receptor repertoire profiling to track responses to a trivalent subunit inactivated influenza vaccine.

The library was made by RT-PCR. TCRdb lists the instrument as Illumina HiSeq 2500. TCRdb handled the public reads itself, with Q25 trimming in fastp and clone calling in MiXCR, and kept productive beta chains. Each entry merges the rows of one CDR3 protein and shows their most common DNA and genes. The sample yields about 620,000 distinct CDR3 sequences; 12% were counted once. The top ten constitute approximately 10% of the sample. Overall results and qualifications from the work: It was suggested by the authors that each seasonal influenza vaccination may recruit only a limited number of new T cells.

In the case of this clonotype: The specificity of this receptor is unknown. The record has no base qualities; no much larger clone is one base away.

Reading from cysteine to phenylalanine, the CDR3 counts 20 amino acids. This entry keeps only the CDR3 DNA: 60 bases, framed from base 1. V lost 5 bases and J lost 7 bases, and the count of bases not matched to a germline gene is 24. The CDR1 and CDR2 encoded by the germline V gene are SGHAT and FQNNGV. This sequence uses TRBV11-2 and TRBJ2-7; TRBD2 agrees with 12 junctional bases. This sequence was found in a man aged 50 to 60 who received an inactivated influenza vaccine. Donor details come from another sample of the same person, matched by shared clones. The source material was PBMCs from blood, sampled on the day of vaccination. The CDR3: CASSPRVLAGGVPPPMEQYF. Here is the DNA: TGTGCCAGCAGCCCAAGGGTACTAGCGGGGGGAGTACCTCCTCCGATGGAGCAGTACTTC.